These T cell receptor beta chains were read from a single sample in a study of metastatic and nonmetastatic thyroid tumors. With MiXCR, TCRdb reprocessed the PCR reads. The sample includes about 14,000 clones, about 31% of them seen just once. The specimen was tumor tissue. The receptors shown here come from a female donor with papillary thyroid cancer or a benign thyroid nodule (not recorded which). Some clones in this sample may be carry-over from other donors' samples. The CDR3 runs from the conserved cysteine through the conserved F or W. A D gene is named only where the DNA matches it firmly. Clone size is not always given. Where it is, it says once, few, many or a class for expanded clones.

V	D	size	J	CDR3	DNA
TRBV20-1	TRBD1	.	TRBJ1-1	CSATDRGTEAFF	TGCAGTGCTACTGACAGGGGGACTGAAGCTTTCTTT
TRBV7-9	TRBD2	.	TRBJ2-7	CASSPQLATHEQYF	TGTGCCAGCAGCCCGCAACTAGCGACCCACGAGCAGTACTTC
TRBV6-1	TRBD1	many	TRBJ2-7	CASSAGTGQYEQYF	TGTGCCAGCAGTGCCGGGACAGGGCAGTACGAGCAGTACTTC
TRBV4-2	TRBD1	.	TRBJ1-5	CASSPAGTGKYSNQPQHF	TGTGCCAGCAGCCCCGCCGGGACAGGGAAATATAGCAATCAGCCCCAGCATTTT
TRBV5-1	TRBD2	.	TRBJ2-7	CASSPEKIAGVSEHYF	TGCGCCAGCAGCCCGGAAAAGATAGCGGGAGTGTCCGAGCATTACTTC
TRBV11-1	TRBD2	.	TRBJ2-7	CASSLGSAGARYEQYF	TGTGCCAGCAGCTTAGGTTCGGCGGGAGCTAGATACGAGCAGTACTTC
TRBV7-9	.	many	TRBJ2-3	CASSRRLGGTDTQYF	TGTGCCAGCAGCCGTCGACTAGGAGGCACAGATACGCAGTATTTT
TRBV28	.	many	TRBJ1-2	CASSSSRSYTF	TGTGCCAGCAGTTCTTCTCGGAGCTACACCTTC
TRBV20-1	TRBD2	.	TRBJ2-7	CSASSGGGDEQYF	TGCAGTGCTAGCAGCGGGGGCGGGGACGAGCAGTACTTC
TRBV20-1	.	.	TRBJ2-3	CSARPSLGTQYF	TGCAGTGCTAGGCCCTCCCTGGGTACGCAGTATTTT
TRBV7-2	TRBD2	.	TRBJ2-7	CASTVAGLAGYEQYF	TGTGCCAGCACCGTCGCGGGACTAGCGGGATATGAGCAGTACTTC
TRBV30	TRBD2	many	TRBJ2-4	CAWSVPPGLAGELGKNIQYF	TGTGCCTGGAGTGTCCCCCCAGGGCTAGCGGGAGAATTGGGCAAAAACATTCAGTACTTC
TRBV7-3	.	.	TRBJ2-1	CVSSLIRNGPKNEQFF	TGTGTCAGCAGCTTAATCCGAAACGGACCAAAAAATGAGCAGTTCTTT
TRBV11-1	TRBD2	.	TRBJ2-7	CASSVDSSGSSYEQYF	TGTGCCAGCAGTGTCGATTCTAGCGGAAGCTCCTACGAGCAGTACTTC
TRBV6-1	.	few	TRBJ1-1	CASSGSLNTEAFF	TGTGCCAGCAGCGGGTCGTTGAACACTGAAGCTTTCTTT
TRBV27	.	many	TRBJ2-3	CASSLSDYAISTDTQYF	TGTGCCAGCAGTTTATCCGACTACGCGATTAGCACAGATACGCAGTATTTT
TRBV27	TRBD2	many	TRBJ2-2	CASTWGGDTGELFF	TGTGCCAGCACCTGGGGAGGGGACACCGGGGAGCTGTTTTTT
TRBV6-4	TRBD1	few	TRBJ2-2	CASRDRGTTGELFF	TGTGCCAGCAGGGACAGGGGGACAACCGGGGAGCTGTTTTTT
TRBV5-1	TRBD1	.	TRBJ1-1	CASCQGAGRAEAFF	TGCGCCAGCTGCCAGGGGGCCGGACGGGCTGAAGCTTTCTTT
TRBV18	.	.	TRBJ1-1	CASSPKTGEAFF	TGTGCCAGCTCACCTAAGACAGGTGAAGCTTTCTTT
TRBV10-1	TRBD1	medium-sized	TRBJ2-3	CATQRDRGKDTQYF	TGCGCCACCCAACGGGACAGGGGGAAAGATACGCAGTATTTT
TRBV27	TRBD2	many	TRBJ2-1	CASSFVPGLGVEQFF	TGTGCCAGCAGTTTCGTGCCGGGACTAGGTGTAGAGCAGTTCTTC
TRBV3-1	.	many	TRBJ1-3	CASSRIPDSLSGNTIYF	TGTGCCAGCAGCCGCATTCCCGACAGCCTCTCTGGAAACACCATATATTTT
TRBV6-2/TRBV6-3	TRBD2	.	TRBJ2-3	CASSPGSGSSTDTQYF	TGTGCCAGCAGTCCAGGTAGCGGGTCTAGCACAGATACGCAGTATTTT
TRBV6-2/TRBV6-3	TRBD2	.	TRBJ2-5	CASSYVLAGGKVLKCQYF	TGTGCCAGCAGTTACGTTCTAGCGGGAGGGAAAGTGTTGAAGTGCCAGTACTTC
TRBV11-3	TRBD1	few	TRBJ2-2	CASSPGQANTGELFF	TGTGCCAGCAGCCCAGGACAGGCGAACACCGGGGAGCTGTTTTTT
TRBV9	TRBD2	.	TRBJ2-1	CASSVESSGVYEQFF	TGTGCCAGCAGCGTAGAGTCTAGCGGGGTATATGAGCAGTTCTTC
TRBV2	.	few	TRBJ2-7	CASVKAGVEQYF	TGTGCCAGCGTGAAGGCAGGGGTTGAGCAGTACTTC
TRBV24-1	TRBD1	medium-sized	TRBJ2-5	CATSDPTGAVEETQYF	TGTGCCACCAGTGATCCGACAGGGGCGGTGGAAGAGACCCAGTACTTC
TRBV2	TRBD1	few	TRBJ1-2	CASSDDRGKGLNYGYTF	TGTGCCAGCAGTGACGACAGGGGAAAAGGTCTAAACTATGGCTACACCTTC
TRBV6-6	.	.	TRBJ1-4	CASSYVGATNEKLFF	TGTGCCAGCAGTTACGTTGGAGCAACTAATGAAAAACTGTTTTTT
TRBV4-2	.	.	TRBJ1-3	CASSQGGDGAGNTIYF	TGTGCCAGCAGCCAAGGGGGGGACGGGGCTGGAAACACCATATATTTT
TRBV6-1	.	.	TRBJ2-2	CASRQLSGAVTGELFF	TGTGCCAGCAGGCAACTATCGGGGGCCGTCACCGGGGAGCTGTTTTTT
TRBV20-1	TRBD2	many	TRBJ2-3	CSARKASGSGPDTQYF	TGCAGTGCACGAAAAGCTAGCGGGAGTGGCCCAGATACGCAGTATTTT
TRBV12-3/TRBV12-4	.	medium-sized	TRBJ2-7	CASSLPAIGYEQYF	TGTGCCAGCAGTTTGCCTGCAATAGGCTACGAGCAGTACTTC
TRBV20-1	.	few	TRBJ2-7	CSARLRYSYEQYF	TGCAGTGCTAGATTGCGGTACTCCTACGAGCAGTACTTC
TRBV20-1	.	many	TRBJ2-5	CSARESAGRETQYF	TGCAGTGCTAGAGAATCGGCAGGGAGAGAGACCCAGTACTTC
TRBV11-3	.	once	TRBJ2-7	CASSLGGQVSYEQYF	TGTGCCAGCAGCTTAGGCGGGCAAGTATCCTACGAGCAGTACTTC
TRBV28	TRBD1	many	TRBJ2-4	CASSETGGVYGKNIQYF	TGTGCCAGCAGCGAGACAGGGGGCGTATATGGCAAAAACATTCAGTACTTC
TRBV7-9	.	.	TRBJ2-2	CASSLWDSGELFF	TGTGCCAGCAGCTTATGGGATTCCGGGGAGCTGTTTTTT
TRBV19	TRBD2	.	TRBJ2-7	CASSAPSGRHSYEQYF	TGTGCCAGTAGTGCCCCTAGCGGGAGGCACTCCTACGAGCAGTACTTC
TRBV4-1	.	few	TRBJ2-7	CASSRVTDTSYSQYF	TGCGCCAGCAGCCGCGTGACAGATACTTCCTACTCGCAGTACTTC
TRBV11-2	TRBD2	many	TRBJ2-2	CASSNRLAGGPTGELFF	TGCGCCAGCAGCAATAGACTAGCGGGAGGACCCACCGGGGAGCTGTTTTTT
TRBV10-1	.	.	TRBJ2-3	CASSESGGDMTDTQYF	TGCGCCAGCAGTGAGTCGGGCGGGGACATGACAGATACGCAGTATTTT
TRBV5-1	TRBD2	.	TRBJ2-3	CASSLERGWGDTQYF	TGCGCCAGCAGCTTGGAGCGGGGGTGGGGAGATACGCAGTATTTT
TRBV6-1	.	medium-sized	TRBJ1-1	CASRVTGYTEAFF	TGTGCCAGCAGAGTTACAGGGTACACTGAAGCTTTCTTT
TRBV3-1	TRBD1	.	TRBJ1-6	CASSPGGGSPLHF	TGTGCCAGCAGCCCAGGGGGGGGATCACCCCTCCACTTT
TRBV12-3/TRBV12-4	.	few	TRBJ2-2	CASRAQGSGELFF	TGTGCCAGCAGGGCGCAGGGGTCAGGGGAGCTGTTTTTT
TRBV4-3	.	few	TRBJ1-1	CASSQDISDNTEAFF	TGCGCCAGCAGCCAAGATATTTCCGATAACACTGAAGCTTTCTTT
TRBV20-1	.	many	TRBJ2-1	CSVLSGEINEQFF	TGCAGCGTTCTATCGGGAGAGATAAATGAGCAGTTCTTC
TRBV27	.	few	TRBJ2-3	CASSPPESGTDTQYF	TGTGCCAGCAGTCCACCTGAGTCTGGCACAGATACGCAGTATTTT
TRBV4-2	TRBD2	medium-sized	TRBJ2-7	CASSQDYPGLSYEQYF	TGTGCCAGCAGCCAAGATTATCCGGGACTATCCTACGAGCAGTACTTC
TRBV6-1	.	medium-sized	TRBJ2-7	CASSPGIIYEQYF	TGTGCCAGCAGCCCAGGGATTATCTACGAGCAGTACTTC
TRBV20-1	TRBD1	.	TRBJ2-1	CSASALMTGGQDEQFF	TGCAGTGCTTCCGCCTTGATGACAGGGGGCCAGGATGAGCAGTTCTTC
TRBV19	TRBD2	few	TRBJ2-3	CASSIGPSGRFTDTQYF	TGTGCCAGTAGTATAGGTCCTAGCGGGAGGTTCACAGATACGCAGTATTTT
TRBV27	.	few	TRBJ2-7	CASSLGELGEQYF	TGTGCCAGCAGTCTGGGGGAATTGGGCGAGCAGTACTTC